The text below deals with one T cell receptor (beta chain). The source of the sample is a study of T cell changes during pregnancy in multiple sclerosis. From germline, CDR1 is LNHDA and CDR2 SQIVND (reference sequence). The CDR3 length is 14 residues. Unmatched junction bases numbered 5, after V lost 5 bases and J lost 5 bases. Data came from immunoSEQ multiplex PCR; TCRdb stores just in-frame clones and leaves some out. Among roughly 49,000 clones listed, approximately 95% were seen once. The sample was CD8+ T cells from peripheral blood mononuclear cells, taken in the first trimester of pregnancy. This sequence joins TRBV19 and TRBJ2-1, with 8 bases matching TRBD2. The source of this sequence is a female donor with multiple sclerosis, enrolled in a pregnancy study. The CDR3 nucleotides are TGTGCCAGTAGTCCCACTAGCGGCCACAATGAGCAGTTCTTC. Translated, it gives CASSPTSGHNEQFF. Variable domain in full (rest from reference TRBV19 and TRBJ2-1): DGGITQSPKYLFRKEGQNVTLSCEQNLNHDAMYWYRQDPGQGLRLIYYSQIVNDFQKGDIAEGYSVSREKKESFPLTVTSAQKNPTAFYLCASSPTSGHNEQFFGPGTRLTVL.